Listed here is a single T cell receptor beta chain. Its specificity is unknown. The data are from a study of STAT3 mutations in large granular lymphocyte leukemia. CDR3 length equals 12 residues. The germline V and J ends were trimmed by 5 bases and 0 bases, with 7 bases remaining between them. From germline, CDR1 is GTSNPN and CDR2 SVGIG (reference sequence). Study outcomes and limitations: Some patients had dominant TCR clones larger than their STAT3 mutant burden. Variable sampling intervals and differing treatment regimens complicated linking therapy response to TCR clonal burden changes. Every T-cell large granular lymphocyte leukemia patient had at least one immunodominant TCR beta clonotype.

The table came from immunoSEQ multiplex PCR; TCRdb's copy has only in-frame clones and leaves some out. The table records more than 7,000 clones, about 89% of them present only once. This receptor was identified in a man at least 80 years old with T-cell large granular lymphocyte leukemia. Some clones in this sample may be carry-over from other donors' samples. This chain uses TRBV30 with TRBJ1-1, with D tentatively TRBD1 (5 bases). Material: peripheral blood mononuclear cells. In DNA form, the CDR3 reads TGTGCCTGGGGACAAATGAACACTGAAGCTTTCTTT. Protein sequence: CAWGQMNTEAFF. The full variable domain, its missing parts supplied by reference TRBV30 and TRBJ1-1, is SQTIHQWPATLVQPVGSPLSLECTVEGTSNPNLYWYRQAAGRGLQLLFYSVGIGQISSEVPQNLSASRPQDRQFILSSKKLLLSDSGFYLCAWGQMNTEAFFGQGTRLTVV.